This T cell receptor beta chain was sequenced during a study of T cell repertoires in ileal Crohn's disease. Study-level information: MI samples are biopsies from the surgical specimen's proximal margin.

Documented time point: proximal margin of the surgical specimen (macroscopically non-inflamed). V lost 7 bases and J 6 bases, leaving 14 bases between the germline ends. The CDR3 contains 13 residues. Germline CDR1 is SGHTA and CDR2 is FQGNSA. Data came from immunoSEQ multiplex PCR; TCRdb stores just in-frame clones and leaves some out. The table shows some 5,200 clones, with roughly 91% occurring only once. The V and J genes are TRBV7-2 and TRBJ2-3, with a tentative D call TRBD2 (7 bases). Sequencing input: ileal tissue. The TCR was taken from an adult with Crohn's disease. The CDR3 sequence is CASTVGGADTQYF. The CDR3 DNA follows: TGTGCCAGCACCGTTGGGGGGGCCGATACGCAGTATTTT.